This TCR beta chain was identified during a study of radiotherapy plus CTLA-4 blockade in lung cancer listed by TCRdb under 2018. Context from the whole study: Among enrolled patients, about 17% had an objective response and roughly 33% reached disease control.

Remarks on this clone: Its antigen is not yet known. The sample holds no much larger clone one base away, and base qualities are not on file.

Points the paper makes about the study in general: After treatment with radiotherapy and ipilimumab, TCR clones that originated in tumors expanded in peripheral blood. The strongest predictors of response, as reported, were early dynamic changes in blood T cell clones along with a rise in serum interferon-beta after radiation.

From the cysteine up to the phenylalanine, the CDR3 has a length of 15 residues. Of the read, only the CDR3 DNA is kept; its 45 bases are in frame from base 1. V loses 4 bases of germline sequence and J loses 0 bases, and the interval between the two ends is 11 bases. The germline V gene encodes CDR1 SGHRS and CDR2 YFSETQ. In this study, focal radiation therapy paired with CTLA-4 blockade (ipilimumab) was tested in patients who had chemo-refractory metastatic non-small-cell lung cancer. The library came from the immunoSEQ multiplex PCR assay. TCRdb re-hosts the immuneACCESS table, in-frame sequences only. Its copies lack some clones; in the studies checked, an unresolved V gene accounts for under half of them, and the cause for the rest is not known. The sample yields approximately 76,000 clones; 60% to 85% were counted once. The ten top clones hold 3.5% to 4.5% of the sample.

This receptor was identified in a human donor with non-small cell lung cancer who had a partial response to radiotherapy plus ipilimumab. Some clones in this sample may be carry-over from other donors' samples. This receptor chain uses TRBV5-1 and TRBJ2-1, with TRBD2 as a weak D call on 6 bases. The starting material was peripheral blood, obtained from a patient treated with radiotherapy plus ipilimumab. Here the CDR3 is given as CASSTTGSSYNEQFF. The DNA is TGCGCCAGCAGCACCACCGGGAGCTCCTACAATGAGCAGTTCTTC.